A selection of T cell receptor beta chains follows, all from one sample in a study of a mutant IDH1 vaccine in newly diagnosed glioma. Sequencing was performed with immunoSEQ multiplex PCR; in TCRdb, only in-frame clones are kept and a portion is missing. The sample lists 50,000 to 65,000 clones, around three quarters occurring once. The sequences come from PBMCs, collected from a glioma patient treated with radiotherapy, temozolomide or both. These receptors came from a woman in her thirties or forties with glioma. The CDR3 runs from the conserved cysteine through the conserved F or W.

CDR3 protein: CASRDPPTYEQYF; V gene: TRBV2
CDR3 protein: CASSQNWQGGSSYNSPLHF; V gene: TRBV5-1
CDR3 protein: CASRGTGRGQPQHF; V gene: TRBV6-1
CDR3 protein: CASIGQGRNYGYTF; V gene: TRBV2
CDR3 protein: CASSQTRVVGELFF; V gene: TRBV4-1
CDR3 protein: CASSKMGSLKSYGYTF; V gene: TRBV7-9
CDR3 protein: CSASGETEAFF; V gene: TRBV20-1
CDR3 protein: CASSESLGSTEAFF; V gene: TRBV14
CDR3 protein: CASSSRGAMNTEAFF; V gene: TRBV7-2
CDR3 protein: CASRIHGHNGEQYF; V gene: TRBV5-4
CDR3 protein: CASSGAGGWTGELFF; V gene: TRBV6-1
CDR3 protein: CASSESGLAGIGEQFF; V gene: TRBV10-1
CDR3 protein: CASIYYSWDTEAFF; V gene: TRBV2
CDR3 protein: CASSYRVGTGELFF; V gene: TRBV11-3
CDR3 protein: CAWSVQGVTQYF; V gene: TRBV30
CDR3 protein: CARGLGTGELFF; V gene: TRBV30
CDR3 protein: CASSLGQAGNTIYF; V gene: TRBV7-6
CDR3 protein: CASSFRWRRTNYGYTF; V gene: TRBV6-5
CDR3 protein: CASSLYGAGGYTF; V gene: TRBV6-5
CDR3 protein: CASSFYRGLETQYF; V gene: TRBV7-8
CDR3 protein: CAWSVDREDGGYTF; V gene: TRBV30
CDR3 protein: CASIPGSMNTEAFF; V gene: TRBV6-1
CDR3 protein: CAWSPPRAGGVPEQYF; V gene: TRBV30
CDR3 protein: CASSLGTSGGAFHVADTQYF; V gene: TRBV5-1
CDR3 protein: CASSAGLGDTEAFF; V gene: TRBV9
CDR3 protein: CASRDVAVSPLHF; V gene: TRBV6-5
CDR3 protein: CASSLVGGRNTEAFF; V gene: TRBV5-8
CDR3 protein: CASSVLQGANEKLFF; V gene: TRBV5-1
CDR3 protein: CASSLHRGPNTEAFF; V gene: TRBV27
CDR3 protein: CASSVRDSTDTQYF; V gene: TRBV9
CDR3 protein: CASSERAPVGSPLHF; V gene: TRBV6-1
CDR3 protein: CASSLSRRGGEQYF; V gene: TRBV7-2
CDR3 protein: CASSPLEGTEAFF; V gene: TRBV18
CDR3 protein: CASSPLGEFNEQFF; V gene: TRBV6-5
CDR3 protein: CAWSVWGSRGEKLFF; V gene: TRBV30
CDR3 protein: CASSGPGGLYEQYF; V gene: TRBV7-9
CDR3 protein: CASSIRDRALGNTIYF; V gene: TRBV7-9
CDR3 protein: CASSLDFQSSYEQYF; V gene: TRBV7-2
CDR3 protein: CASSLVPGPVGTEAFF; V gene: TRBV5-1
CDR3 protein: CASSARDRVSPLHF; V gene: TRBV7-2
CDR3 protein: CASSRGLAGNNEQFF; V gene: TRBV5-1
CDR3 protein: CSVGPGGWNEQYF; V gene: TRBV29-1
CDR3 protein: CASSLVQASGNTIYF; V gene: TRBV5-1
CDR3 protein: CASTLSGASHSYNSPLHF; V gene: TRBV5-6
CDR3 protein: CAWSRGTGKLNEQFF; V gene: TRBV30
CDR3 protein: CASSLSGRNYGYTF; V gene: TRBV27
CDR3 protein: CASTEGGSTEAFF; V gene: TRBV7-9